A single sample is the source of the 13 T cell receptor beta chains below, sequenced in a study of blood T cell repertoires in COVID-19. Profiled with immunoSEQ multiplex PCR; TCRdb holds only in-frame clones, not every one. Altogether a few hundred thousand clones are present, 70% to 90% being singletons, with the ten largest covering approximately 5%. Sequenced: PBMCs or T cells enriched from blood (not recorded which). The receptors come from a woman aged 25 to 39 who had recovered from COVID-19.

V gene TRBV5-1 combines with J gene TRBJ1-2; 7 bases line up with TRBD1. After removal of 0 bases from V and 7 bases from J, the junction contained 9 bases not matched to a gene. This CDR3 spans 15 amino acids. Germline V gene lookup returns CDR1 SGHRS and CDR2 YFSETQ. Written as DNA, the CDR3 is TGCGCCAGCAGCTTGGGTTCGGGGACAGATTCTGGCTACACCTTC. This codes for CASSLGSGTDSGYTF.

The chain has TRBV5-5 and TRBJ2-7; 11 nucleotides match TRBD1. Trimming took 4 bases from V and 6 from J; bases not matched to a gene: 6. CDR1 SGHKS and CDR2 YYEKEE come from the germline V gene (reference sequence). This CDR3 contains 14 residues. DNA for the CDR3: TGTGCCAGCAGCCGGACAGGGGGCGCGTTCGAGCAGTACTTC. Amino acid sequence: CASSRTGGAFEQYF. Using reference TRBV5-5 and TRBJ2-7 for the parts outside the CDR3, the full variable domain is DAGVTQSPTHLIKTRGQQVTLRCSPISGHKSVSWYQQVLGQGPQFIFQYYEKEERGRGNFPDRFSARQFPNYSSELNVNALLLGDSALYLCASSRTGGAFEQYFGPGTRLTVT.

This chain connects TRBV5-4 to TRBJ2-3; 7 nucleotides line up with TRBD2. CDR1 SGHNT and CDR2 YYREEE come from the germline V gene (reference sequence). V shed 4 bases, J shed 4 bases, and the junction held 3 bases outside the gene matches. The CDR3 is 13 amino acids. For the CDR3, the DNA is TGTGCCAGCAGCACGGGGGGTGCAGATACGCAGTATTTT. Translating gives CASSTGGADTQYF.

This clone appeared a few times. The gene calls are TRBV18 and TRBJ1-4, with TRBD1 as a possible D gene (5 bases). Germline loops: CDR1 KGHSH, CDR2 LQKENI. The CDR3 is 15 residues long. The V end was cut by 2 bases, the J end by 7 bases, with 14 bases between. The CDR3 DNA reads as TGTGCCAGCTCACCAGGGGCGCGGCTGGGTGAAAAACTGTTTTTT. Translated: CASSPGARLGEKLFF.

This clone was picked up one time. The rearrangement links TRBV7-9 to TRBJ1-1; D might be TRBD1 (5 bases). The CDR3 loop spans 12 amino acids. Trimming took 0 bases from V and 6 from J, leaving 5 bases between them. Germline lookup yields CDR1 SEHNR and CDR2 FQNEAQ (reference sequence). CDR3 amino acids: CASSLARAEAFF. CDR3 sequence (DNA): TGTGCCAGCAGCTTAGCCAGGGCTGAAGCTTTCTTT.

V is TRBV12-3 or TRBV12-4 and J is TRBJ1-3; D might be TRBD1 (5 bases). The V and J ends lost 6 bases and 8 bases respectively, with 11 bases between them. The CDR3 spans 12 residues. CDR3 sequence (DNA): TGTGCCAGCAGAGCTAGGGGTGACACCATATATTTT. Protein sequence: CASRARGDTIYF.

The rearrangement links TRBV4-3 to TRBJ1-5, with D maybe TRBD1 (5 bases). V was shortened by 0 bases and J by 6 bases, with 12 bases between the two germline ends. CDR1 is LGHNA and CDR2 is YSLEER in the germline V gene. The CDR3 totals 15 residues. CDR3 bases: TGCGCCAGCAGCCAAGACTGGCAGGGAGGTCAGCCCCAGCATTTT. Translation gives CASSQDWQGGQPQHF.

The chain employs TRBV11-2 and TRBJ2-7, with 11 bases aligning to TRBD1. The V segment lost 5 bases and the J segment 6 bases; nucleotides outside the gene matches: 9. This CDR3 spans 15 amino acids. Germline-derived CDR1 and CDR2 are SGHAT and FQNNGV. CDR3 sequence reads: CASSPRDRGTREQYF. CDR3 nucleotides: TGTGCCAGCAGCCCCCGGGACAGGGGGACTCGCGAGCAGTACTTC.

This chain joins TRBV11-2 and TRBJ1-2, with a possible D match to TRBD1 (5 bases). Germline CDR1 reads SGHAT; CDR2 reads FQNNGV. This CDR3 region has 15 residues. Trimming left V 4 bases short and J 4 bases short, with 16 bases between. CDR3 in DNA: TGTGCCAGCAGCTCTGGGCAGGGTGCATTCTATGGCTACACCTTC. It is translated as CASSSGQGAFYGYTF. Full variable domain (rest looked up from reference TRBV11-2 and TRBJ1-2): EAGVAQSPRYKIIEKRQSVAFWCNPISGHATLYWYQQILGQGPKLLIQFQNNGVVDDSQLPKDRFSAERLKGVDSTLKIQPAKLEDSAVYLCASSSGQGAFYGYTFGSGTRLTVV.

The rearrangement uses TRBV2 and TRBJ2-2, with a possible D match to TRBD2 (6 bases). V lost 6 bases, J lost 2 bases, and 10 bases lay in between. CDR1 SNHLY and CDR2 FYNNEI come from the germline V gene. CDR3 length equals 14 residues. The DNA of the CDR3 is TGTGCCAGCAGGGAGGGGAGAAACACCGGGGAGCTGTTTTTT. It yields the protein CASREGRNTGELFF.

The chain joins TRBV2 to TRBJ1-6; D possibly corresponds to TRBD1 (6 bases). CDR3 length: 16 amino acids. In germline, CDR1 is SNHLY, CDR2 FYNNEI. Trimming cost V 3 bases and J 13 bases, with 22 bases left between them. The DNA for the CDR3 is TGTGCCAGCAGTGATGCGGGACACCGGGGGGGTTTCCCCCTCCACTTT. As protein: CASSDAGHRGGFPLHF.

The V gene is TRBV4-2, the J gene TRBJ2-1, with TRBD2 matching 11 bases. The CDR3 contains 16 residues. Trimming at V came to 0 bases and at J to 8 bases, leaving 6 bases not matched to a gene. Germline V gene sequence: CDR1 LGHNA, CDR2 YNFKEQ. The CDR3 coding sequence is TGTGCCAGCAGCCAAGATCGCTCTAGCGGGGGGCATGAGCAGTTCTTC. Its protein product is CASSQDRSSGGHEQFF.

This clone occurred once. The chain employs TRBV2 and TRBJ2-1; D remains unclear. The V gene lost 4 bases and the J gene lost 4 bases, with 5 bases spanning the gap. CDR3 length: 12 amino acids. Germline V gene lookup returns CDR1 SNHLY and CDR2 FYNNEI. CDR3 amino acids: CASSGPYNEQFF. CDR3 coding DNA: TGTGCCAGCAGTGGGCCTTACAATGAGCAGTTCTTC.